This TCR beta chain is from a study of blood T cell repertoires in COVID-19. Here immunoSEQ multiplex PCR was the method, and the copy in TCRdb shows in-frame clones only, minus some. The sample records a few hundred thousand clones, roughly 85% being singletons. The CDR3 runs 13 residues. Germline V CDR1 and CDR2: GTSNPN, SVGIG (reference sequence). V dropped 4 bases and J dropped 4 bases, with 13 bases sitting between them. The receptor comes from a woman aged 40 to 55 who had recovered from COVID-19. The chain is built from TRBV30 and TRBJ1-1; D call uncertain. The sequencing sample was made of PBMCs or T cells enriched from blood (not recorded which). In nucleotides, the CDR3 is TGTGCCTGGACCGGGGATCTGGCCACTGAAGCTTTCTTT. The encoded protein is CAWTGDLATEAFF.